This TCR beta chain was identified in a study of neurological immune-mediated disorders. As healthy controls, volunteers from a blood bank in Maryland, USA, were used. The unsorted libraries were made from 2 million PBMCs kept at -80 C. With 10-nucleotide random UMIs included, cDNA was synthesized by 5'RACE. A single record per CDR3 protein comes from TCRdb applying MiXCR to the 5' RACE reads. The table has under 40,000 distinct CDR3 sequences, under 9.5% seen once; the top ten hold around 4.4%. Germline V gene sequence: CDR1 SGHKS, CDR2 YYEKEE (reference sequence). This CDR3 region has 16 residues. V lost 2 bases and J 2 bases, leaving 13 bases between the germline ends. Study-wide results and limits: It was HTLV-1-associated myelopathy that showed the most TCR clonal expansion, while multiple sclerosis showed the least, falling below healthy controls.

This clonotype was seen many times. Its antigen is still unknown. Sequencing was carried out using PBMCs. V usage is TRBV5-5 and J usage is TRBJ2-2; a weak D match, TRBD2 (6 bases). The source is a woman between 40 and 50 years old in good health. The CDR3 region has the DNA TGTGCCAGCAGCTTCGGTCGGGGGATAAACACCGGGGAGCTGTTTTTT. Translated, it gives CASSFGRGINTGELFF.